This T cell receptor (beta chain) was observed in a study of control samples from healthy donors and cancer patients. Trimming removed 4 bases from V and 2 bases from J, with 5 bases in between. The CDR3 sequence is 12 residues long. Germline lookup yields CDR1 LGHDT and CDR2 YNNKEL (reference sequence). This clone was observed a single time. Distinct nucleotide sequences in the sample also encode this CDR3. Produced via immunoSEQ multiplex PCR; TCRdb's table is partial and in-frame only. The sample comprises 130,000 or so clones, 85% to 95% of which are singletons, and 11% to 15% rests with the top ten.

The genes are TRBV3-1 (or the pseudogene TRBV3-2) and TRBJ1-1; D gene unclear. This TCR was recovered from a man between 60 and 75 years old with colorectal cancer. The sequencing input was PBMCs. The DNA of the CDR3 is TGTGCCAGCAGCCGCGTAAACACTGAAGCTTTCTTT. Protein product: CASSRVNTEAFF.